This TCR beta chain is drawn from a study of T cells after yellow fever vaccination. Study context: SMART-Seq v4 Ultra Low Input served to prepare low-cell-number fractions.

Template switching with 5'RACE generated the TCR cDNA and added a universal primer site and UMIs. TCRdb reprocessed the 5' RACE reads via MiXCR and lists one record per CDR3 protein. The repertoire holds 100,000 to 150,000 distinct CDR3 sequences, with nearly 7.5% as singletons. This clonotype appeared many times. Germline lookup yields CDR1 SNHLY and CDR2 FYNNEI. Trimming at V came to 8 bases and at J to 3 bases, leaving 0 bases not matched to a gene. This CDR3 comprises 13 residues. This sample comprised CD4+ T cells sorted from PBMCs, obtained 9 to 11 days after the first yellow fever vaccination. The receptor was isolated from a man in his late teens or twenties who received the YFV17D yellow fever vaccine. The V gene is TRBV2, the J gene TRBJ2-5, with 13 bases aligning to TRBD2. CDR3 region: CASGTSGEETQYF. The DNA of the CDR3 is TGTGCCAGCGGGACTAGCGGGGAAGAGACCCAGTACTTC.